The entry below describes one T cell receptor beta chain. The V and J ends lost 0 bases and 3 bases respectively, with 8 bases between them. This CDR3 contains 15 residues. Germline CDR1 LGHNA, CDR2 YSLEER. This sample was taken from a study of T cell changes during pregnancy in multiple sclerosis. The method was immunoSEQ multiplex PCR; TCRdb's version includes in-frame clones alone and lacks a portion of them. The repertoire holds around 40,000 clones, with around nine tenths as singletons. The TCR originated in a female donor in good health, enrolled as a control in a pregnancy study. The chain is built from TRBV4-3 and TRBJ1-4; D is unresolved. The specimen comprised CD4+ T cells from peripheral blood mononuclear cells, sampled in the first trimester of pregnancy. The CDR3, as DNA: TGCGCCAGCAGCCAAGAAGTACTTCCTAATGAAAAACTGTTTTTT. It yields the protein CASSQEVLPNEKLFF.